The clone carrying this T cell receptor (beta chain) was recorded once. The antigen is unknown. This may arise from a read error, as a much more abundant clone is one base away. This record comes from a study of blood T cells in healthy people across ages. Study-wide points: Researchers said unsorted PBMCs prevented a conclusive naive versus antigen-experienced comparison. TCR beta diversity per million T cells fell roughly linearly with age. Long-lived donors carried more naive CD4+ cells and greater diversity than aged donors.

CDR3 length: 14 amino acids. Per germline, CDR1 SGHTA and CDR2 FQGNSA. Using a J-beta primer mix together with a sample-barcoded 5' primer, a second PCR was run for 7 to 11 cycles. One entry per CDR3 protein, called by TCRdb with MiXCR from the 5' RACE reads. The sample yields roughly 1,500,000 distinct CDR3 sequences, about 31% seen once. Every sample yielded at least 7 million isolated PBMCs. The source is a woman aged 25 to 45 in good health. This chain joins TRBV7-2 and TRBJ2-1; 7 nucleotides align to TRBD2. The sequenced sample was blood. CDR3 residues: CASSFASGYNGQFF. For the CDR3, the DNA is TGTGCCAGCAGCTTCGCTAGCGGCTACAATGGGCAGTTCTTC.